This entry lists 15 T cell receptor beta chains sequenced from one sample in a study of blood T cells in healthy people across ages (dated by TCRdb to between 2015 and 2016). Library method: 5' RACE. The sequencer was an Illumina HiSeq 2500. The second PCR ran for about 6 to 11 cycles and used a J-beta primer mix along with a sample-barcoded 5' primer. TCRdb redid the processing of the public reads, applying fastp at Q25 and MiXCR, and retained in-frame beta chains. Rows with one shared CDR3 protein collapse into an entry with the most common genes and DNA. This sample holds around 800,000 distinct CDR3 sequences; about 26% were observed only once. In total, the top ten clones hold over 2.5% of the sample. These records were also assigned to another study, of T cells of mothers and their children.

Sequencing used blood. The receptors were sampled from a boy younger than 18 in good health.

The genes are TRBV9 and TRBJ1-1; D not certain. This CDR3 has 12 residues. V lost 5 bases to trimming and J lost 8 bases, with 13 bases between them. The V gene's germline CDR1 is SGDLS and CDR2 YYNGEE. CDR3 nucleotide sequence: TGTGCCAGCAGTGGGGAAGGCAGGGAAGCTTTCTTT. Protein: CASSGEGREAFF.

This clonotype has more than one count but fewer than ten. The V call is TRBV5-1, the J call TRBJ2-5; D perhaps matches TRBD2 (6 bases). V was shortened by 5 bases and J by 6 bases, with 14 bases between the two germline ends. Germline assignment: CDR1 SGHRS and CDR2 YFSETQ. This CDR3 has 13 residues. CDR3 DNA: TGCGCCAGCAGGGCCCTCCGGGGGAAGACCCAGTACTTC. Its protein is CASRALRGKTQYF.

This clonotype was seen more than once but under ten times. The chain uses TRBV3-1 and TRBJ2-5; TRBD1 matches 8 bases. Germline CDR1 LGHDT, CDR2 YNNKEL (reference sequence). The CDR3 has 14 residues. V gave up 8 bases and J gave up 4 bases; unmatched junction bases: 9. This CDR3 reads CASVGQGGGETQYF. The CDR3 DNA is TGTGCCAGCGTCGGACAGGGTGGGGGAGAGACCCAGTACTTC.

This clonotype was seen more than once but under ten times. The CDR3 DNA reads as TGCGCCAGCAGCCAAATTAGCGGTGGTAACAGTAACTATGGCTACACCTTC. Translating gives CASSQISGGNSNYGYTF. V is TRBV4-1 and J is TRBJ1-2; D is undetermined. Germline lookup yields CDR1 MGHRA and CDR2 YSYEKL. The CDR3 is made up of 17 amino acids. Deletions cut 2 bases from V and 1 base from J, with 17 bases between.

A few counts support this clonotype. The chain couples TRBV11-1 to TRBJ2-5; no firm D call. TRBJ2-7 explains the end of the DNA better; the J call may be wrong. The CDR3 extends over 16 amino acids. Germline CDR1 is SGHAT and CDR2 is FQDESV (reference sequence). As DNA, the CDR3 is TGTGCCAGCAGCCAGCCGCCGGACGGACCCTCCTACGAGCAGTACTTC. Its protein product is CASSQPPDGPSYEQYF.

V and J are TRBV28 and TRBJ2-2; 12 bases fit TRBD2. V was pared by 7 bases and J by 6 bases, with 3 bases of the junction left unmatched. This CDR3 contains 14 residues. Germline-derived CDR1 and CDR2 are MDHEN and SYDVKM. The CDR3 DNA is TGTGCCAGCACTAGCGGGGGGGCCCCCGGGGAGCTGTTTTTT. It is translated as CASTSGGAPGELFF.

V gene TRBV19 combines with J gene TRBJ2-5, with 12 positions matching TRBD2. The germline V gene has CDR1 LNHDA and CDR2 SQIVND (reference sequence). V gave up 1 base and J gave up 5 bases; unmatched junction bases: 8. The CDR3 covers 17 residues. The CDR3: CASSIVPSGGVGETQYF. The CDR3 nucleotides are TGTGCCAGTAGTATAGTTCCTAGCGGGGGGGTCGGGGAGACCCAGTACTTC.

The V gene is TRBV20-1, the J gene TRBJ2-3, with 11 positions matching TRBD1. Looked up from germline, CDR1 is DFQATT and CDR2 is SNEGSKA (reference sequence). CDR3 length: 15 amino acids. The J segment lost 6 bases and the V segment lost 5 bases, leaving 10 bases of the junction unmatched. CDR3 residues: CSADISGTGGDTQYF. CDR3 in DNA: TGCAGTGCTGACATTAGTGGGACAGGGGGGGATACGCAGTATTTT.

V and J are TRBV30 and TRBJ1-1; the D is unclear. The V gene's germline CDR1 is GTSNPN and CDR2 SVGIG (reference sequence). The V and J ends lost 0 bases and 4 bases respectively, with 15 bases between them. The CDR3 runs 15 residues. CDR3 sequence: CAWSVSRRESTEAFF. The CDR3 bases are TGTGCCTGGAGTGTAAGCCGTCGAGAAAGCACTGAAGCTTTCTTT.

This clonotype was counted a few times. The rearrangement joins TRBV12-3 or TRBV12-4 to TRBJ2-3; TRBD1 or TRBD2 may be the D gene (7 bases each). Trimming stripped 5 bases from V and 5 bases from J, with 14 bases between. The CDR3 sequence is 14 residues long. The CDR3 loop reads CASSQGGVRDTQYF. CDR3 DNA: TGTGCCAGCAGTCAGGGGGGGGTTAGAGATACGCAGTATTTT.

This clonotype was detected a few times. The V and J genes are TRBV6-6 and TRBJ1-6; unclear D gene. CDR3 length: 14 amino acids. Germline lookup yields CDR1 MNHNY and CDR2 SVGAGI (reference sequence). Trimming cost V 2 bases and J 7 bases, with 9 bases left between them. As DNA, the CDR3 is TGTGCCAGCAGTTACGCCACGGGGAATTCACCCCTCCACTTT. It translates to CASSYATGNSPLHF.

The chain carries TRBV28 and TRBJ2-7, with D unclear. V dropped 6 bases and J dropped 0 bases, with 6 bases sitting between them. CDR1 and CDR2 from the germline V gene are MDHEN and SYDVKM. The CDR3 runs 12 residues. This CDR3 is CASRPSSYEQYF. The CDR3 bases are TGTGCCAGCAGGCCGAGCTCCTACGAGCAGTACTTC.

V and J are TRBV24-1 and TRBJ1-5, with D possibly TRBD1 on 6 matching bases. This CDR3 has 15 amino acids. Trimming stripped 3 bases from V and 5 bases from J, with 13 bases between. Germline CDR1 and CDR2: KGHDR and SFDVKD. CDR3 sequence reads: CATSDTGTTDQPQHF. DNA for the CDR3: TGTGCCACCAGTGATACCGGGACAACAGATCAGCCCCAGCATTTT.

The chain combines TRBV29-1 with TRBJ2-1; the D is unclear. This CDR3 has 12 amino acids. CDR1 is SQVTM, CDR2 ANQGSEA, per germline. V lost 5 bases and J 5 bases, leaving 10 bases between the germline ends. The CDR3 sequence is CSVLRTNNEQFF. For the CDR3, the DNA is TGCAGCGTTCTGCGGACCAACAATGAGCAGTTCTTC.

As to this clonotype: Relative to the germline gene, one junction end is altered; a read error may explain this. The rearrangement joins TRBV7-8 to TRBJ2-3; no clear D. The CDR3 has 14 residues. CDR1 SGHVS and CDR2 FQNEAQ come from the germline V gene. The DNA of the CDR3 is TGTGCCGGCAGCCCCCGGCAGAACACAGATACGCAGTATTTT. This sequence encodes CAGSPRQNTDTQYF. The variable domain in full, completed from reference TRBV7-8 and TRBJ2-3, reads GAGVSQSPRYKVAKRGQDVALRCDPISGHVSLFWYQQALGQGPEFLTYFQNEAQLDKSGLPSDRFFAERPEGSVSTLKIQRTQQEDSAVYLCAGSPRQNTDTQYFGPGTRLTVL.